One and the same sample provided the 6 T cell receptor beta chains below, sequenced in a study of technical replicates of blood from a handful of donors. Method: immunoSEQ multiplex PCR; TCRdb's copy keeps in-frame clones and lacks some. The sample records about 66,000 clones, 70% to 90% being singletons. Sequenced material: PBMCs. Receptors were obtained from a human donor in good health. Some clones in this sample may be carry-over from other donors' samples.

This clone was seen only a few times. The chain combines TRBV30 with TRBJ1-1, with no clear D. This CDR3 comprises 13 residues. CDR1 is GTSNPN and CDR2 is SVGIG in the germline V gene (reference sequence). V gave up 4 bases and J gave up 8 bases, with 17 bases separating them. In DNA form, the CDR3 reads TGTGCCTGGATGCCAGGCCCAAGGCTCGAAGCTTTCTTT. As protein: CAWMPGPRLEAFF.

CDR3 residues: CASGLAGFGTDTQYF. The CDR3 DNA reads as TGTGCTAGTGGTTTGGCAGGGTTTGGCACAGATACGCAGTATTTT. J is TRBJ2-3 and V is TRBV12-5; D perhaps matches TRBD1 (5 bases). The length of the CDR3 is 15 residues. Germline loops: CDR1 LGHNT, CDR2 FRNRAP. With 1 base removed from V and 1 base from J, the gap between germline ends came to 9 bases.

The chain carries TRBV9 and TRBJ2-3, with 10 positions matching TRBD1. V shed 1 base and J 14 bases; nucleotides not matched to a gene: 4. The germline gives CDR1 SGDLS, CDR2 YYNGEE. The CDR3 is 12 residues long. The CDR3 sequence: CASSVSRDRGYF. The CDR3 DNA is TGTGCCAGCAGCGTATCCCGGGACAGGGGGTATTTT.

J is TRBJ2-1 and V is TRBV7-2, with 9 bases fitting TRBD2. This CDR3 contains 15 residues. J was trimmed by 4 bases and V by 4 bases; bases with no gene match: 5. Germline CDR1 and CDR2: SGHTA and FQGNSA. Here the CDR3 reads CASSSAGGRYNEQFF. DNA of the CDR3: TGTGCCAGCAGCTCGGCGGGGGGGCGTTACAATGAGCAGTTCTTC.

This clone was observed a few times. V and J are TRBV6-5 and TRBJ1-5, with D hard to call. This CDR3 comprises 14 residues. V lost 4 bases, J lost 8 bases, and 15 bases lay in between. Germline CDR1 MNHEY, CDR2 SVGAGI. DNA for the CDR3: TGTGCCAGCAGTTCGCGACAACATTCGGAGCCCCAGCATTTT. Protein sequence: CASSSRQHSEPQHF.

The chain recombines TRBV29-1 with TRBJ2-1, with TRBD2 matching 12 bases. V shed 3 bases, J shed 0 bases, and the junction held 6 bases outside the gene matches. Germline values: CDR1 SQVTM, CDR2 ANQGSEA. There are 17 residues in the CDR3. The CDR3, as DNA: TGCAGCGTTGATTCTAGCGGGAGGGCCTTCTCCTACAATGAGCAGTTCTTC. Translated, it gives CSVDSSGRAFSYNEQFF.